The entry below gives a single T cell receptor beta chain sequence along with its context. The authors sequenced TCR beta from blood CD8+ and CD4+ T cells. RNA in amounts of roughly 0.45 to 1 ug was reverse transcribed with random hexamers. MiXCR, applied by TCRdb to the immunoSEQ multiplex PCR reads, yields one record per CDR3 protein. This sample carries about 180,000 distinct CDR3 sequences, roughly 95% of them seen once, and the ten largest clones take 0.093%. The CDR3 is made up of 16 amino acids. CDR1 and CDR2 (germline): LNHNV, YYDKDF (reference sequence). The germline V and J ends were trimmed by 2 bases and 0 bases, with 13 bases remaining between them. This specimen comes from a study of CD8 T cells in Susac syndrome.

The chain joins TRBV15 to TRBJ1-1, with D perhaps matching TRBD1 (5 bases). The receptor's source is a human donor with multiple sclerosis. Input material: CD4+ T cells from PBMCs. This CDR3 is CATSRRRGLLNTEAFF. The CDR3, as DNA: TGTGCCACCAGCAGACGGCGGGGCCTCTTGAACACTGAAGCTTTCTTT.